This T cell receptor beta chain was sequenced for a study of control samples from healthy donors and cancer patients. The CDR3 totals 16 residues. The trim removed 1 base at V and 4 bases at J, leaving 10 bases unmatched. Germline values: CDR1 SGHNT, CDR2 YYREEE (reference sequence). This clone was seen only once. TCRdb's copy holds only in-frame clones and misses some; the assay was immunoSEQ multiplex PCR. The table has 100,000 to 130,000 clones, 70% to 85% seen once. Sequencing was done on a sample of blood. The sequence came from a man aged 18 to 29 in good health. V gene TRBV5-4 combines with J gene TRBJ2-5, with 7 bases identical to TRBD1. The CDR3 loop reads CASSLRAGGGLETQYF. The CDR3 nucleotides read TGTGCCAGCAGCTTGAGAGCAGGGGGTGGGCTAGAGACCCAGTACTTC.